This paragraph reports one TCR beta chain. The count of this clone is one. What this receptor recognizes is not known. Per-nucleotide qualities are absent, and no much larger clonotype sits a single base away. The data were taken from a study of cytomegalovirus exposure and HLA in healthy donors (TCRdb year 2017). Background on the whole study: An earlier analysis of approximately 640 of the donors reported approximately 300 Gb of sequence data and around 110 million unique TCR beta sequences from roughly 200 million T cells. Donor age, sex, ethnicity and CMV serostatus were compiled together with the repertoire data. The number of donors typed differed by locus, with 629-630 for A, B, C, DRB1 and DQB1, 522 for DQA1, about 610 for DPA1, and 472 for DPB1. To predict cytomegalovirus infection status, the study combined high-throughput TCR immunosequencing, statistical association of individual TCRs with disease status, and machine learning. An earlier analysis of several hundred of the donors applied high-throughput TCR beta sequencing to assess whether each TCR beta V gene segment acted as functional or pseudogenic. Four to six DR-DQ haplotypes were handled as single units for association and clustering, since linkage in the cohort was strong. Among 300 to 450 genotyped donors of the cohort, an average of 235,054 unique TCR beta nucleotide sequences were sequenced per donor, around 18% of them non-productive. HLA typing covered class I and class II loci at four-digit resolution. Rather than using new phenotypic data, the later analysis identified candidate immune exposures from TCR beta sequences and from how often those sequences occurred across donors. A later analysis re-analyzed previously published TCR beta repertoires from roughly 630 donors and added high-resolution HLA genotyping to study TCR occurrence patterns. An early release covering roughly 600 HLA-typed donors comprised about 290 gigabases of sequencing data and about 90 million unique TCR sequences. All discovery cohort repertoires had been generated using a single sequencing platform. A separate validation cohort of 100 to 150 different subjects was used in addition to the approximately 640-subject first cohort. Among the roughly 400 genotyped donors, around 81% belonged to the genetic ancestry cluster associated with self-reported Caucasian donors. Genome-wide SNP genotypes for about 60% of the 666 donors were used in a later genetic analysis, which treated that subset as a discovery cohort. The study aimed to test whether signatures of past pathogen exposure could be identified by cataloging public T cell receptors. Using immunosequencing, the study profiled T cell repertoires from fewer than 700 subjects and related those repertoires to cytomegalovirus serostatus.

The paper's findings and limits, for the study overall: Only TCR beta chains were sequenced in this cohort, and the absence of alpha or paired-chain data limited detectable features. A group of highly shared sequence variants was considered likely to be a technical artifact of the sequencing pipeline. In a later analysis, several top co-occurrence clusters were reported to appear linked to parvovirus B19, influenza, CMV and Epstein-Barr virus. Compared with equally common non-associated chains, HLA-associated TCR beta chains in a later analysis were more clonally expanded and had lower generation probabilities. Most CMV-associated TCR beta chains appeared to be HLA-restricted in a later analysis, and the HLA associations seemed to be driven largely by CMV exposure. In an earlier analysis of about 600 of the donors, most TCR beta V segments appeared in productive rearrangements about 90% or about 30% of the time, broadly matching IMGT annotations. Immune exposure information for the cohort was limited to CMV serostatus. Some IMGT-functional V segments, including TRBV6-2 and TRBV6-3, could not be told apart with the 87-base-pair reads, so those segments were excluded. The authors suggested that the approach could potentially be generalized to other disease states and immunological phenotypes. V-gene and J-gene trimming of TCR beta chains was associated with a missense DCLRE1C variant in a later genetic analysis, and the association was replicated in an independent cohort. Correlated functional status among segregating V segments might reflect linkage disequilibrium, but an unknown experimental factor could not be ruled out. Roughly uniform sequencing depth across donors was assumed in presence/absence analyses, although this assumption may not hold. Assigning TCR associations to individual alleles was difficult when HLA alleles, especially DR and DQ, strongly co-occurred. Three of the identified cytomegalovirus-associated TCR beta chains were confirmed in vitro to be specific for cytomegalovirus antigens. In a later analysis, the rate of TCR association differed among HLA loci, with DRB1 alleles having the most associated TCRs and HLA-C alleles having the fewest. A further reported finding was that TCR beta sequences accurately predicted the HLA-A and HLA-B alleles for most subjects in the first cohort. The study listed 150 to 200 TCR beta chains as associated with cytomegalovirus. Because counts were too low, around 17 rarely observed V segments, including chromosome 9 orphons, were left out of the earlier analysis of 587 of the donors. Because HLA typing was unavailable for some donors at each locus, only the typed subset was used in association tests. Most TCR sequences were seen in very few donors, while some public TCRs were found in many individuals. The classifier was reported to diagnose cytomegalovirus status with high specificity and sensitivity in both the original and validation cohorts. According to a later genetic analysis, donors in an Asian-associated ancestry cluster had fewer N-insertions in productive TCRs than the approximately 670-donor mean. At a false discovery rate of 0.05, a later analysis linked some 17,000 TCR beta sequences to specific HLA alleles.

The cohort consisted of 666 healthy bone marrow donors. All cohort members were sampled while nominally healthy, although unrecorded immune exposures were likely present. The donor was CMV seropositive and belonged to the group of 250 to 300 seropositive cohort members. Each donor provided a peripheral blood sample, and peripheral blood mononuclear cells were used for TCR beta sequencing. The Qiagen DNeasy Blood Extraction Kit was used to extract genomic DNA from the blood cell samples. Preparation of the library involved the immunoSEQ multiplex PCR assay. For the multiplex PCR, a mixture combining 60 forward primers for TCR Vbeta segments and 13 reverse primers for TCR Jbeta segments was used. The CDR3 region of rearranged TCR beta genes was amplified from genomic DNA with a multiplex PCR assay. Amplified TCR beta libraries were sequenced as 87-base-pair reads on the Illumina HiSeq System. On the authors' methods: A later analysis tallied about 77 million unique TCR beta chains across the 610 or so repertoires, and roughly 11 million of those chains were shared by two or more donors. Raw reads were error-corrected and collapsed into unique sequences by a nearest-neighbor algorithm in which closely related sequences were merged to remove PCR and sequencing errors. CDR3 sequences were aligned to IMGT reference sequences to assign V, D and J gene segments. For a sequence to be retained, a match of at least six nucleotides to both a V gene segment and a J gene segment was required. Rearrangements were classified as productive when the CDR3 lacked stop codons and remained in frame with V and J, and all other rearrangements were classified as non-productive. Following IMGT convention, CDR3 was defined as the stretch from the second conserved V-encoded cysteine up to the conserved J-encoded phenylalanine. Sequences without an unambiguous match to a single V gene segment were excluded from the earlier analysis of almost 600 of the donors. An earlier analysis of 500 to 600 of the donors classified V segments as functional when productive rearrangements were above 56.7% and as segregating when the standard deviation between donors was above 5%. To diagnose cytomegalovirus status from the catalog of TCR beta chain sequences, a statistical classification framework was built. V and J gene assignment, in a later analysis, came from comparing TCR nucleotide sequences with IMGT/GENE-DB human TR gene sequences. Using the TCRdist pipeline, a later analysis assigned CDR3 sequences along with most-parsimonious VDJ recombination scenarios. In a later analysis, every TCR beta chain was defined by the combination of its CDR3 amino acid sequence and its V-gene family, and reads without a unique V-gene family were dropped. To address suspected cross-contamination and a sequencing artifact, a later analysis removed 450 to 700 highly shared, low-generation-probability nucleotide sequences. A later analysis calculated a clonal expansion index for each public chain from normalized within-repertoire ranks of inferred template counts. Generation probabilities in a later analysis came from a VDJ recombination model fitted to out-of-frame rearrangements, and those results were checked against IGoR. Hypergeometric tests were used in a later analysis to score TCR-TCR, TCR-HLA and TCR-CMV co-occurrence, with a repertoire-size bias correction applied to the TCR pairs. False discovery rates were estimated in a later analysis by permuting HLA or CMV assignments 20 times. A later analysis grouped co-occurring TCRs with DBSCAN, adding TCRdist sequence similarity when clustering within HLA-allele-positive subsets. Co-occurrence clustering excluded repertoires with fewer than 30,000 or more than 120,000 public chains, plus five with anomalous nucleotide sharing. This is the immuneACCESS table as TCRdb keeps it, with only in-frame sequences that have V and J called. A part of the clones is gone; compared with another copy, unresolved V genes explain less than half, and the rest is unexplained. Clone size and V and J calls were adopted from that table, with D and trimming inferred from the DNA. The sample includes over 50,000 clones, with 65% to 70% observed a single time. The top ten hold about a sixth of the sample.

The CDR3 numbers 16 residues from cysteine through phenylalanine. Left in the record is the CDR3 DNA by itself, 48 bases read in frame from the first base. In the germline V gene, CDR1 corresponds to SNHLY and CDR2 to FYNNEI. Trimming removed 1 base from V and 1 base from J; the gene matches leave 4 bases unexplained. Recombination linked TRBV2 to TRBJ2-7; TRBD2 lines up with 10 middle nucleotides. Material: PBMCs. The receptor comes from a middle-aged man in good health and CMV-seropositive. The CDR3 protein sequence reads: CASSEGLAGRSYEQYF. The nucleotides read TGTGCCAGCAGTGAAGGACTAGCGGGCAGATCCTACGAGCAGTACTTC.